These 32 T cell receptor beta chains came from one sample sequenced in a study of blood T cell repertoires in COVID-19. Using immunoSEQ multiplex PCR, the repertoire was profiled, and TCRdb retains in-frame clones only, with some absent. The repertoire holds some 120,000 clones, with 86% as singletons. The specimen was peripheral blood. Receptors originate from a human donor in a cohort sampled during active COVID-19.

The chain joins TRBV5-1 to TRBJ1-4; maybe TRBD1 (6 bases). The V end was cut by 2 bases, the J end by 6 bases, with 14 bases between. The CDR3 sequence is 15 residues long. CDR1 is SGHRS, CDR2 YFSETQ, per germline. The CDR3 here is CASSLVGTPDEKLFF. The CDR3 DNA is TGCGCCAGCAGCTTAGTTGGGACACCGGATGAAAAACTGTTTTTT. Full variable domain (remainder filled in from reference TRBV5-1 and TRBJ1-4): KAGVTQTPRYLIKTRGQQVTLSCSPISGHRSVSWYQQTPGQGLQFLFEYFSETQRNKGNFPGRFSGRQFSNSRSEMNVSTLELGDSALYLCASSLVGTPDEKLFFGSGTQLSVL.

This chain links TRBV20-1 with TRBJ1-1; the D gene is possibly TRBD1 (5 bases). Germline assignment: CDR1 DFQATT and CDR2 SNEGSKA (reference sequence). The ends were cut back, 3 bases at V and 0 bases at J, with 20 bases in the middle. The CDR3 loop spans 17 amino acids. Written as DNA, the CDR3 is TGCAGTGCTAGTTTTGTATTCAGGGCCGGAATGAACACTGAAGCTTTCTTT. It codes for CSASFVFRAGMNTEAFF.

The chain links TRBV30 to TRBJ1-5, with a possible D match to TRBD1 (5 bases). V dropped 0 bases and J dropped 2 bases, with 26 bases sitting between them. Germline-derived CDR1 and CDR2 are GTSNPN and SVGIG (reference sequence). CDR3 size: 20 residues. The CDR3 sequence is CAWSVPSFVGGDSGNQPQHF. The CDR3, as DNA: TGTGCCTGGAGTGTACCTTCGTTTGTCGGGGGAGACTCAGGCAATCAGCCCCAGCATTTT.

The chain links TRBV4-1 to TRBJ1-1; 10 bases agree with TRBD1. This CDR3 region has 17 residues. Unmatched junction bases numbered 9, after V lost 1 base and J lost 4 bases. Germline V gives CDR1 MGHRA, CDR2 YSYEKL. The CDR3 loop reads CASSQALTGGVITEAFF. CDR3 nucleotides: TGCGCCAGCAGCCAAGCGCTGACAGGGGGCGTTATCACTGAAGCTTTCTTT.

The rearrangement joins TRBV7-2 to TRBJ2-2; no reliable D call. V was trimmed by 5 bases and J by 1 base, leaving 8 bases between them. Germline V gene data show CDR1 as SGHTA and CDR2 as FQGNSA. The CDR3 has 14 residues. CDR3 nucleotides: TGTGCCAGCAGCCCGGAGCTGAACACCGGGGAGCTGTTTTTT. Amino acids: CASSPELNTGELFF.

CDR3 loop: CASSLPGQGFGELFF. In DNA form, the CDR3 reads TGTGCCAGCAGCCTACCGGGACAGGGGTTCGGGGAGCTGTTTTTT. This sequence joins TRBV3-1 (or the pseudogene TRBV3-2) and TRBJ2-2; the match to TRBD1 covers 10 bases. With 4 bases clipped from V and 7 bases from J, the junction kept 6 bases outside the gene matches. The CDR3 is 15 amino acids. Germline CDR1 reads LGHDT; CDR2 reads YNNKEL (reference sequence).

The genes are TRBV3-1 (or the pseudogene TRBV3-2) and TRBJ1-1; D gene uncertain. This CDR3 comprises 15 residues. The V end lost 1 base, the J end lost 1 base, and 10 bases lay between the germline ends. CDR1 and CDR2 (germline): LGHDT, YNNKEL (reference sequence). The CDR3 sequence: CASSQAGSRNTEAFF. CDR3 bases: TGTGCCAGCAGCCAAGCGGGGTCACGGAACACTGAAGCTTTCTTT.

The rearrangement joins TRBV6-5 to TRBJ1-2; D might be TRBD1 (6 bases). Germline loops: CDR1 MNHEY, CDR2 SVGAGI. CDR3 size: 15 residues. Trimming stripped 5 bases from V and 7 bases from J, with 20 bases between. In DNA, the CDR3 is TGTGCCAGCAGTCACGAGCGGCAGGGAGGGGGTGGCTACACCTTC. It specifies CASSHERQGGGGYTF.

CDR3 sequence: CASRLHSGANVLTF. CDR3 DNA: TGCGCCAGCAGACTCCACTCTGGGGCCAACGTCCTGACTTTC. The chain uses TRBV5-1 and TRBJ2-6; D remains unclear. The CDR3 loop spans 14 amino acids. V was shortened by 5 bases and J by 0 bases, with 6 bases between the two germline ends. CDR1 is SGHRS, CDR2 YFSETQ, per germline.

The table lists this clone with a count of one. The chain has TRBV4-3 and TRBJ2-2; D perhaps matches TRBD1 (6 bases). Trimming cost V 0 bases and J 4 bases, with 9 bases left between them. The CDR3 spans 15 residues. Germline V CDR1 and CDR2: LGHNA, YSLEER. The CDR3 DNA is TGCGCCAGCAGCCAAGAACAGGGTGCCACCGGGGAGCTGTTTTTT. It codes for CASSQEQGATGELFF.

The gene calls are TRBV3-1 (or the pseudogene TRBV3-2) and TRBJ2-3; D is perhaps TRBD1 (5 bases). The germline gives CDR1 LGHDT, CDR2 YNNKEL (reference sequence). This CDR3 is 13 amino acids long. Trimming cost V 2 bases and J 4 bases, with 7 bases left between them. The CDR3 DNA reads TGTGCCAGCAGCCAACAGGGTCCAGATACGCAGTATTTT. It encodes CASSQQGPDTQYF.

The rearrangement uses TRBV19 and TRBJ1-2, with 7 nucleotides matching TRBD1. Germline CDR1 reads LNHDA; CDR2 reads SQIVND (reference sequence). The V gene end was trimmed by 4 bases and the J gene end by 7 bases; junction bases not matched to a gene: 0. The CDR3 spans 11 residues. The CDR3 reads CASSNRGGYTF. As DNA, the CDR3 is TGTGCCAGTAGTAACAGGGGTGGCTACACCTTC.

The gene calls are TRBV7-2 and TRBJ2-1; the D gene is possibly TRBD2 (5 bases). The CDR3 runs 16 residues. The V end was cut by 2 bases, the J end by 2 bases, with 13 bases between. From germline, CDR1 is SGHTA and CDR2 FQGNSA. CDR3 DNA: TGTGCCAGCAGCTTAAGTTCGGCGGGCACCTACAATGAGCAGTTCTTC. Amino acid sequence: CASSLSSAGTYNEQFF.

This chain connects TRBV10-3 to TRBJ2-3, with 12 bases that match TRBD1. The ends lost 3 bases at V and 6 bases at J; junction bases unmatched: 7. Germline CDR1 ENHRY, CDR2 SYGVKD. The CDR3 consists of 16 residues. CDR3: CAISDRDRGRVDTQYF. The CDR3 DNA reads TGTGCCATCAGTGACCGGGACAGGGGGCGCGTGGATACGCAGTATTTT.

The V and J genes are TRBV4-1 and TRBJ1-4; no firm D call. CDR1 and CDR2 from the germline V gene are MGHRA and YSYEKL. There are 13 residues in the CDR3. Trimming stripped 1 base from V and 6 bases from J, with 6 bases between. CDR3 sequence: CASSQAFDEKLFF. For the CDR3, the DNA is TGCGCCAGCAGCCAAGCCTTCGATGAAAAACTGTTTTTT.

The CDR3 spells CASRDRLLAGGGDEQYF. The CDR3 coding sequence is TGCGCCAGCAGAGACAGGTTGTTAGCGGGAGGCGGCGACGAGCAGTACTTC. The genes are TRBV5-1 and TRBJ2-7; 10 bases map to TRBD2. The ends lost 5 bases at V and 5 bases at J; junction bases unmatched: 16. The CDR3 spans 17 residues. Germline V CDR1 and CDR2: SGHRS, YFSETQ.

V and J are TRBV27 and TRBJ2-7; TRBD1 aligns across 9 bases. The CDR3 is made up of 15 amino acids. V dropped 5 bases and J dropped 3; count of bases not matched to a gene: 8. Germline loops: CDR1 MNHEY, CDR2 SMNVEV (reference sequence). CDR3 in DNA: TGTGCCAGCAGTACCCGGGACAGGGCGGGCTACGAGCAGTACTTC. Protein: CASSTRDRAGYEQYF.

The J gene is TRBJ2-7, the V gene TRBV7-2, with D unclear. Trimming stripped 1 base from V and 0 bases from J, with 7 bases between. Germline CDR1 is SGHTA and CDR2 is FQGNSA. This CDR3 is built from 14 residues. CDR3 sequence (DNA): TGTGCCAGCAGCTTAGGGGCTTTCTCCTACGAGCAGTACTTC. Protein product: CASSLGAFSYEQYF. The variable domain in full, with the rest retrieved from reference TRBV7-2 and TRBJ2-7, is GAGVSQSPSNKVTEKGKDVELRCDPISGHTALYWYRQSLGQGLEFLIYFQGNSAPDKSGLPSDRFSAERTGGSVSTLTIQRTQQEDSAVYLCASSLGAFSYEQYFGPGTRLTVT.

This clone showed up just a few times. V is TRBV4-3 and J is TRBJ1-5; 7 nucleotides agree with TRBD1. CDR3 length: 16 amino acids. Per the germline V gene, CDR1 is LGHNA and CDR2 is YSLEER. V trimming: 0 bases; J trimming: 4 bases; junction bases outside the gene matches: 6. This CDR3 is CASSQDQGERNQPQHF. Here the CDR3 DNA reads TGCGCCAGCAGCCAAGATCAGGGGGAGAGGAATCAGCCCCAGCATTTT.

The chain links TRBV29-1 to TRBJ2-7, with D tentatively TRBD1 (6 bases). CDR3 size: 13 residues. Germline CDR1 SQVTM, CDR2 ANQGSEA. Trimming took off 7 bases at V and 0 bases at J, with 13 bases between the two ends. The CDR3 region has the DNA TGCAGCGCCCTTCGGACAGCCTCCTACGAGCAGTACTTC. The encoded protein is CSALRTASYEQYF.

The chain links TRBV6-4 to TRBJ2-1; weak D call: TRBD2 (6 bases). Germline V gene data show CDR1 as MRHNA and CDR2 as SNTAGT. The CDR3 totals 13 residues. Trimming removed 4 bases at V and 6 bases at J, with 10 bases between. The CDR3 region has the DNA TGTGCCAGCAGTGCCATGGGGGGCAATGAGCAGTTCTTC. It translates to CASSAMGGNEQFF.

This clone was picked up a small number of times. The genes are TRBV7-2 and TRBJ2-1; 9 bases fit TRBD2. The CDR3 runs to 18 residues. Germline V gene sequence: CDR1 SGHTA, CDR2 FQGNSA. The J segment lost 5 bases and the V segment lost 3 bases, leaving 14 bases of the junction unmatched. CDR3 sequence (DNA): TGTGCCAGCAGCTTCGGGGGGGTAGCGGGAGTAGGGAACAATGAGCAGTTCTTC. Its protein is CASSFGGVAGVGNNEQFF. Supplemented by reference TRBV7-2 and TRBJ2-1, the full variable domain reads GAGVSQSPSNKVTEKGKDVELRCDPISGHTALYWYRQSLGQGLEFLIYFQGNSAPDKSGLPSDRFSAERTGGSVSTLTIQRTQQEDSAVYLCASSFGGVAGVGNNEQFFGPGTRLTVL.

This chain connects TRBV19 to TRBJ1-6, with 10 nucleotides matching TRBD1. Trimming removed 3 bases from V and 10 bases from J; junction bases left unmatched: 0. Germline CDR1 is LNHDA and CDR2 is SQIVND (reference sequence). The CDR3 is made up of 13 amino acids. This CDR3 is CASSMDRGSPLHF. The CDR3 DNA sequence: TGTGCCAGTAGTATGGACAGGGGGTCACCCCTCCACTTT.

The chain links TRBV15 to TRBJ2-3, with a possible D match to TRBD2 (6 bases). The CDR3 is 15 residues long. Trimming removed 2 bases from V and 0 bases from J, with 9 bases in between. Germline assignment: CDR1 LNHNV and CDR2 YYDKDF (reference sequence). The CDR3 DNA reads TGTGCCACCAGCAGAAATAGCGGTAGCACAGATACGCAGTATTTT. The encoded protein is CATSRNSGSTDTQYF.

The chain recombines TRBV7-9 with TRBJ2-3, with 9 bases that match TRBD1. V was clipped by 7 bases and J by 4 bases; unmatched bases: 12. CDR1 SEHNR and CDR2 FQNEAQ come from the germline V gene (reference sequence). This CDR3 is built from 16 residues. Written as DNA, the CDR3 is TGTGCCAGCATCCCGAAGGTGGGACAGGGCCCAGATACGCAGTATTTT. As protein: CASIPKVGQGPDTQYF.

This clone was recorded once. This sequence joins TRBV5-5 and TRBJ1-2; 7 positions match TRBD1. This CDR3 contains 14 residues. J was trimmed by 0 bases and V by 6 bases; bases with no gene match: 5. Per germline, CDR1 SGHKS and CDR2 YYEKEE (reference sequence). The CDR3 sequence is CASTRDRTNYGYTF. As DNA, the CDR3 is TGTGCCAGCACCCGGGACAGAACTAACTATGGCTACACCTTC.

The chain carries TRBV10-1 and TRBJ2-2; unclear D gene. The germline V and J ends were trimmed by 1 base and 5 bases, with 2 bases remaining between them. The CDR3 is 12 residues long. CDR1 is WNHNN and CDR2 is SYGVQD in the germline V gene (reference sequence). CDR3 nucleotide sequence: TGCGCCAGCAGTGAGTTAACCGGGGAGCTGTTTTTT. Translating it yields CASSELTGELFF.

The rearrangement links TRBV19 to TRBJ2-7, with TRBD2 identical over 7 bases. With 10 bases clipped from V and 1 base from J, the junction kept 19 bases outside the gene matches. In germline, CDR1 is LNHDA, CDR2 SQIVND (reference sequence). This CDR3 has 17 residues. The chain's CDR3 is CATTRAVGGGGSYEQYF. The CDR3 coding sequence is TGTGCCACTACGAGAGCCGTCGGTGGGGGAGGGTCCTACGAGCAGTACTTC.

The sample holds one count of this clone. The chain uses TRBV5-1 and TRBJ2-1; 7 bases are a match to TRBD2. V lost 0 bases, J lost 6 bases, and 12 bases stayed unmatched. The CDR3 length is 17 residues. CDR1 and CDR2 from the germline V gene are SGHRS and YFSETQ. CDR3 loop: CASSLDLGGRGTNEQFF. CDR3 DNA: TGCGCCAGCAGCTTGGATCTAGGCGGGAGAGGGACCAATGAGCAGTTCTTC.

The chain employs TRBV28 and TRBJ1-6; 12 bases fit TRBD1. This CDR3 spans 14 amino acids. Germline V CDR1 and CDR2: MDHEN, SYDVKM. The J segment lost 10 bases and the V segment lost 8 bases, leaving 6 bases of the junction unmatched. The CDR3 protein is CASVAGTGGSPLHF. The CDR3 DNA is TGTGCCAGCGTCGCCGGGACAGGGGGCTCACCCCTCCACTTT.

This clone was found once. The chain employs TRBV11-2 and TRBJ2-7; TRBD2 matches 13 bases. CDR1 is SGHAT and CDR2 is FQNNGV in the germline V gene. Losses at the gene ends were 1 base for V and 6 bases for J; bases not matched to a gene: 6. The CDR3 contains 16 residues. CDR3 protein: CASSLALAGGPFEQYF. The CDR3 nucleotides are TGTGCCAGCAGCTTAGCACTAGCGGGAGGGCCATTCGAGCAGTACTTC.

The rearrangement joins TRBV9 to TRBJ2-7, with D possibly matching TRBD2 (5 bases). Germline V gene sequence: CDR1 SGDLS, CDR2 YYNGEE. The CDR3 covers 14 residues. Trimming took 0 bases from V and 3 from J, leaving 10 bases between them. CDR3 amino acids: CASSVAGRGYEQYF. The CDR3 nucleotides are TGTGCCAGCAGCGTAGCTGGGAGAGGCTACGAGCAGTACTTC. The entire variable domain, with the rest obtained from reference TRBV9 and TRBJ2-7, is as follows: DSGVTQTPKHLITATGQRVTLRCSPRSGDLSVYWYQQSLDQGLQFLIQYYNGEERAKGNILERFSAQQFPDLHSELNLSSLELGDSALYFCASSVAGRGYEQYFGPGTRLTVT.